This T cell receptor beta chain was profiled in a study of blood T cell repertoires in COVID-19. Study in general: Sites across the United States, Italy and Spain contributed samples from acute and convalescent COVID-19. The analysed material was cDNA or gDNA that came from T cells, B-cell-depleted T cells, or PBMCs.

It was during active infection that Seattle patients were enrolled and then longitudinally followed. Source study methods: Reference gene primer amplification gave estimated nucleated cell counts. The protocol was immunoSEQ multiplex PCR, while the TCRdb copy is restricted to in-frame clones and leaves out a portion. V and J calls and clone size are given by that table; D and trimming were obtained from the DNA. The repertoire consists of 55,000 to 80,000 clones, with over 65% occurring once and the leading ten covering 12% to 15%. The sequenced sample was peripheral blood. This sequence originates from a man between 60 and 70 years old with COVID-19, enrolled during active disease.

The CDR3 DNA reads TGTGCCAGCAGACGGACGAGGGGTCAGGGGTATAATTCACCCCTCCACTTT. It encodes CASRRTRGQGYNSPLHF. This sequence joins TRBV2 and TRBJ1-6, with D possibly being TRBD1 (6 bases). The V gene lost 6 bases and the J gene lost 4 bases, with 19 bases spanning the gap. Germline V lookup: CDR1 SNHLY, CDR2 FYNNEI. The length of the CDR3 is 17 residues.